This T cell receptor beta chain was captured in a study of glioma-infiltrating T cells. Study results and limitations: Above-expected tissue-blood divergence occurred in all gliomas, most in low-grade ones.

The iRepertoire nested amplicon-rescue multiplex PCR amplified TCR alpha and beta CDR3s from RNA. TCRdb itself ran the multiplex PCR reads through MiXCR, one entry per CDR3 protein. The data show about 110,000 distinct CDR3 sequences, about 25% seen once. This clonotype was counted only a few times. Its target is unknown. The CDR3 extends over 15 amino acids. V was clipped by 0 bases and J by 3 bases; unmatched bases: 3. Per the germline V gene, CDR1 is SGHNT and CDR2 is YYREEE (reference sequence). The chain joins TRBV5-4 to TRBJ2-4; 7 bases are shared with TRBD2. Specimen: glioma tissue, nonneoplastic brain tissue, or PBMCs (not recorded which). The clonotype comes from a human donor with low-grade glioma or glioblastoma, undergoing nonglioma brain surgery, or in good health (not recorded which). The CDR3 nucleotides are TGTGCCAGCAGCTTGGGGGGGGGGGACAAAAACATTCAGTACTTC. It translates to CASSLGGGDKNIQYF. Full variable domain (remainder filled in from reference TRBV5-4 and TRBJ2-4): ETGVTQSPTHLIKTRGQQVTLRCSSQSGHNTVSWYQQALGQGPQFIFQYYREEENGRGNFPPRFSGLQFPNYSSELNVNALELDDSALYLCASSLGGGDKNIQYFGAGTRLSVL.